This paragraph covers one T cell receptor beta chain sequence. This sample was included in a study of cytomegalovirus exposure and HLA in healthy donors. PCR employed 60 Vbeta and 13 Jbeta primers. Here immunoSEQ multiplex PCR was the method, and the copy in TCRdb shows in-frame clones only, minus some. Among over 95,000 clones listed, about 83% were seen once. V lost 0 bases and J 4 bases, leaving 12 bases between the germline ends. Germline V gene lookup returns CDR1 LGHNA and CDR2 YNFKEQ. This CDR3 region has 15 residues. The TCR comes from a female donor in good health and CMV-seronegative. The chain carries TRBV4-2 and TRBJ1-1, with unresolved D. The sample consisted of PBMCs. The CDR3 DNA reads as TGTGCCAGCAGCCAAGATCCCGCTAGTGGCACTGAAGCTTTCTTT. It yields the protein CASSQDPASGTEAFF.